This TCR beta chain was obtained from a study of blood T cell repertoires in COVID-19. Residents of about two dozen US areas, aged about 18 to 89 years, made up the participants. The study assigned cohorts using participant-reported clinical history. Trimming cost V 5 bases and J 3 bases; bases outside gene matches: 4. Germline CDR1 reads MNHEY; CDR2 reads SMNVEV (reference sequence). This CDR3 is built from 13 residues. Assay used: immunoSEQ multiplex PCR; TCRdb lists only in-frame clones, some missing. The sample carries roughly 200,000 clones, less than 85% recorded once. This receptor was obtained from a man aged 35-49 years who had recovered from COVID-19. The chain carries TRBV27 and TRBJ2-7; 7 nucleotides match TRBD1. The sequencing sample was made of PBMCs or T cells enriched from blood (not recorded which). CDR3 sequence: CASSQNRGYEQYF. The CDR3 region has the DNA TGTGCCAGCAGTCAAAACAGGGGCTACGAGCAGTACTTC.